The 18 T cell receptor beta chains listed next were all sequenced from one sample in a study of T cells in women clearing cervical HPV infection. The assay was immunoSEQ multiplex PCR, and TCRdb's table has in-frame clones only and misses some. This sample's table has fewer than 40,000 clones. Sequences were obtained from blood buffy coat. The origin of the receptors is a woman between 18 and 70 years old with a cervical HPV16 infection that either progressed to CIN3+ or cleared (not recorded which).

CDR3 amino acids: CASRTSGFTDTQYF. CDR3 DNA, as far as it was read: TGTGCCAGCAGGACTAGCGGCTTTACAGATACG. The chain carries TRBV6-2 or TRBV6-3 and TRBJ2-3; 9 bases map to TRBD2. With the read ending 3 residues before the CDR3 end, the germline J gene is used to fill in that end. The CDR3 consists of 14 residues. The V gene's germline CDR1 is MNHEY and CDR2 SVGEGT. Losses at the gene ends were 6 bases for V and 3 bases for J; bases not matched to a gene: 4.

A note on this clone: From the germline J gene comes the end of the CDR3, since the read stops 3 residues before it. This sequence joins TRBV18 and TRBJ1-2, with 8 nucleotides matching TRBD1. The V gene's germline CDR1 is KGHSH and CDR2 LQKENI. Germline trimming cut 6 bases from V and 6 bases from J; bases unmatched to any gene: 9. The CDR3 covers 14 residues. The CDR3 loop reads CASSSGGAGNGYTF. The sequenced CDR3 bases are TGTGCCAGCTCGTCAGGGGGCGCGGGAAATGGC.

About this clone itself: The CDR3 end lies 3 residues beyond the end of the read and is filled in from the germline J gene. The chain employs TRBV9 and TRBJ1-6; TRBD1 matches 7 bases. Losses at the gene ends were 3 bases for V and 9 bases for J; bases not matched to a gene: 6. The CDR3 runs 14 residues. The germline gives CDR1 SGDLS, CDR2 YYNGEE. The CDR3: CASSAGTVISPLHF. The part of the CDR3 DNA that was read is TGTGCCAGCAGCGCCGGGACAGTGATTTCACCC.

With regard to this clone: The read halts 3 residues ahead of the CDR3 end, with the missing end drawn from the germline J gene. The chain has TRBV18 and TRBJ2-7, with D possibly TRBD2 on 6 matching bases. This CDR3 is built from 12 residues. Germline assignment: CDR1 KGHSH and CDR2 LQKENI. V was clipped by 6 bases and J by 0 bases, with 6 bases between them. The CDR3 loop reads CASSTSSYEQYF. The covered CDR3 bases are TGTGCCAGCTCGACTAGCTCCTACGAG.

Details on this clone: The read comes to an end 3 residues before the CDR3 does, leaving the germline J gene to fill in the end. The chain joins TRBV7-2 to TRBJ1-2; 7 bases are a match to TRBD1. Germline V gives CDR1 SGHTA, CDR2 FQGNSA. The CDR3 totals 13 residues. CDR3 bases read: TGTGCCAGCAGGGCTCAGGGGGTGGACGGC. Amino acids: CASRAQGVDG. The full CDR3 reads CASRAQGVDGYTF.

As regards this clone: With the read ending 3 residues before the CDR3 end, the germline J gene is used to fill in that end. J is TRBJ2-2 and V is TRBV5-1, with 7 bases aligning to TRBD1. V lost 4 bases, J lost 5 bases, and 8 bases stayed unmatched. This CDR3 contains 15 residues. Germline V gives CDR1 SGHRS, CDR2 YFSETQ. CDR3 residues: CASSTGQEKTGELFF. CDR3 DNA (partial): TGCGCCAGCAGCACAGGACAGGAAAAAACCGGGGAG.

CDR3 bases read: TGTGCCAGTAGCGGGACAGGAATCAATCAGCCC. As protein: CASSGTGINQP. The full CDR3 is CASSGTGINQPQHF. This chain joins TRBV19 and TRBJ1-5, with 8 bases aligning to TRBD1. The CDR3 end lies 3 residues beyond the end of the read and is filled in from the germline J gene. Germline V gene data show CDR1 as LNHDA and CDR2 as SQIVND (reference sequence). The CDR3 length is 14 residues. J gave up 3 bases and V 6 bases, and 4 bases lay outside the gene matches.

For this clone: The read ends 3 residues shy of where the CDR3 ends; the end is completed using the germline J gene. The chain uses TRBV7-9 and TRBJ1-1; no firm D call. Germline V lookup: CDR1 SEHNR, CDR2 FQNEAQ (reference sequence). V was clipped by 1 base and J by 5 bases, with 11 bases between them. This CDR3 is 14 amino acids long. The CDR3 reads CASSLDLVGTEAFF. The CDR3 DNA, read in part, is TGTGCCAGCAGCTTAGATTTAGTAGGGACTGAA.

About this clone itself: With the read ending 3 residues before the CDR3 end, the germline J gene is used to fill in that end. The chain is built from TRBV7-9 and TRBJ2-1; 13 nucleotides line up with TRBD2. The CDR3 is made up of 15 amino acids. Germline V gene data show CDR1 as SEHNR and CDR2 as FQNEAQ (reference sequence). V trimming: 5 bases; J trimming: 4 bases; junction bases outside the gene matches: 2. CDR3 DNA (partial): TGTGCCAGCAGCGGACTAGCGGGGGTTTACAATGAG. It translates to CASSGLAGVYNE. The entire CDR3 is CASSGLAGVYNEQFF.

Turning to this clone: The CDR3 goes on 3 residues after the read ends, and that part is filled in from the germline J gene. The chain joins TRBV4-1 to TRBJ2-3; the D gene is possibly TRBD2 (6 bases). V shed 4 bases and J shed 3 bases, with 14 bases lying between them. This CDR3 has 15 residues. Germline V gives CDR1 MGHRA, CDR2 YSYEKL. Incomplete CDR3 DNA: TGCGCCAGCAGCCCCCCGGGACTTAGAACAGATACG. It yields the protein CASSPPGLRTDT. The CDR3, in full, reads CASSPPGLRTDTQYF.

On this clone itself: The sequence runs out 3 residues before the end of the CDR3; the remainder is reconstructed from the germline J gene. The rearrangement uses TRBV6-1 and TRBJ2-4, with 9 positions matching TRBD1. CDR1 MNHNS and CDR2 SASEGT come from the germline V gene. This CDR3 is built from 15 residues. This chain's CDR3 is CASSEWGQGVYGQYF. Partial CDR3 DNA: TGTGCCAGCAGTGAATGGGGACAGGGTGTCTATGGT.

Comment on this clone: The read ends 3 residues shy of where the CDR3 ends; the end is completed using the germline J gene. The rearrangement links TRBV2 to TRBJ2-7, with D possibly TRBD1 on 5 matching bases. Germline CDR1 and CDR2: SNHLY and FYNNEI. V dropped 11 bases and J dropped 5 bases, with 19 bases sitting between them. The length of the CDR3 is 13 residues. CDR3 DNA, as far as it was read: TGTGCCCACAGGTTCTTCGATATGGACGAG. Amino acids: CAHRFFDMDE. The whole CDR3 reads CAHRFFDMDEQYF. Based on the CDR3 plus reference TRBV2 and TRBJ2-7, the full variable domain is EPEVTQTPSHQVTQMGQEVILRCVPISNHLYFYWYRQILGQKVEFLVSFYNNEISEKSEIFDDQFSVERPDGSNFTLKIRSTKLEDSAMYFCAHRFFDMDEQYFGPGTRLTVT.

Comments on this clone: From the germline J gene comes the end of the CDR3, since the read stops 3 residues before it. The gene calls are TRBV7-6 and TRBJ1-2; D might be TRBD1 (5 bases). This CDR3 has 14 amino acids. Trimming stripped 5 bases from V and 2 bases from J, with 12 bases between. Germline lookup yields CDR1 SGHVS and CDR2 FNYEAQ. CDR3 loop: CASSRAGRNYGYTF. The covered CDR3 bases are TGTGCCAGCAGCAGGGCAGGGAGGAACTATGGC.

A note on this clone: The read finishes 3 residues shy of the CDR3 end, and the germline J gene is used to complete it. V is TRBV5-1 and J is TRBJ1-5; D possibly corresponds to TRBD1 (5 bases). Germline assignment: CDR1 SGHRS and CDR2 YFSETQ. Trimming removed 4 bases from V and 5 bases from J, with 13 bases in between. The CDR3 consists of 14 residues. The CDR3 sequence is CASSPSGGYQPQHF. The DNA read from the CDR3 is TGCGCCAGCAGCCCTTCGGGGGGGTATCAGCCC.

Notes on this clone: The read gets to within 3 residues of the CDR3 end, and the germline J gene fills in the rest. This chain connects TRBV19 to TRBJ1-5; 7 bases are a match to TRBD1. CDR3 length equals 12 residues. CDR1 and CDR2 from the germline V gene are LNHDA and SQIVND (reference sequence). Trimming cost V 6 bases and J 9 bases; bases outside gene matches: 5. CDR3 residues: CASRTGPVPQHF. The CDR3 bases that were read are TGTGCCAGTAGGACAGGGCCTGTGCCC. Together with reference TRBV19 and TRBJ1-5, the CDR3 gives the full variable domain: DGGITQSPKYLFRKEGQNVTLSCEQNLNHDAMYWYRQDPGQGLRLIYYSQIVNDFQKGDIAEGYSVSREKKESFPLTVTSAQKNPTAFYLCASRTGPVPQHFGDGTRLSIL.

Remarks on this clone: The sequence runs out 3 residues before the end of the CDR3; the remainder is reconstructed from the germline J gene. This chain links TRBV6-2 or TRBV6-3 with TRBJ1-5, with 8 bases lining up with TRBD1. The V gene end was trimmed by 6 bases and the J gene end by 0 bases; junction bases not matched to a gene: 10. The length of the CDR3 is 17 residues. Germline CDR1 is MNHEY and CDR2 is SVGEGT. CDR3 DNA (partial): TGTGCCAGCAGGCGGGGGAGGACAGGGTATAGCAATCAGCCC. It encodes CASRRGRTGYSNQP. The complete CDR3 sequence is CASRRGRTGYSNQPQHF.

Worth noting for this clone: Read coverage stops 3 residues before the CDR3 terminus; the germline J gene supplies the remainder. This chain connects TRBV5-1 to TRBJ2-1; possibly TRBD1 for D (6 bases). The CDR3 is made up of 13 amino acids. Per the germline V gene, CDR1 is SGHRS and CDR2 is YFSETQ. Trimming pared 1 base from V and 7 bases from J, leaving 9 bases between. Here the CDR3 reads CASSLFDRNEQFF. The DNA read from the CDR3 is TGCGCCAGCAGCTTGTTCGACAGGAATGAG.

CDR3 region: CASSSYSLISEAFF. Partial CDR3 DNA: TGTGCCAGCAGCTCATACTCGCTCATAAGTGAA. The chain uses TRBV11-2 and TRBJ1-1, with D unclear. The read ends 3 residues early relative to the CDR3; the germline J gene fills the gap. CDR1 and CDR2 from the germline V gene are SGHAT and FQNNGV. V dropped 4 bases and J dropped 7 bases, with 16 bases sitting between them. The CDR3 has 14 residues.